These T cell receptor beta chains were read from a single sample in a study of cytomegalovirus exposure and HLA in healthy donors. Profiling relied on immunoSEQ multiplex PCR, and the TCRdb table lists in-frame clones only, not all of them. The data show 170,000 or so clones, with approximately 81% seen just once and less than 2% held by the top ten. The sample taken for sequencing was PBMCs. These receptors were obtained from a man younger than 35 in good health and CMV-seronegative. The CDR3 runs from the conserved cysteine through the conserved F or W. Each record gives: V gene, clone size, J gene, D gene, CDR3 DNA, CDR3 protein. The D gene is left open where the match is weak. Size is omitted from some rows. Given values are once, few, many or a class for expanded clones.

TRBV6-1,once,TRBJ1-2,TRBD1,TGTGCCAGCAGTGAGGGCAGGGGGTCTGGCTACACCTTC,CASSEGRGSGYTF
TRBV7-8,.,TRBJ2-7,TRBD1,TGTGCCAGCAGCTTAGGACGACAGGGTCGGCGCCCCTACGAGCAGTACTTC,CASSLGRQGRRPYEQYF
TRBV5-1,.,TRBJ1-3,TRBD1,TGCGCCAGCAGCCCCCGGGACAGGGGTCTTGGAAACACCATATATTTT,CASSPRDRGLGNTIYF
TRBV7-3,.,TRBJ1-2,TRBD1,TGTGCCAGCAGCTCGACAGGGGGCCCGGACTATGGCTACACCTTC,CASSSTGGPDYGYTF
TRBV11-1,.,TRBJ2-5,.,TGTGCCAGCAGCTTAGGTCCCCGTGAGACCCAGTACTTC,CASSLGPRETQYF
TRBV6-5,.,TRBJ1-2,TRBD1,TGTGCCAGCTCGGAAGGGACAGTCGCCTATGGCTACACCTTC,CASSEGTVAYGYTF
TRBV15,.,TRBJ1-5,.,TGTGCCACCAGCAGAGGGACAGAATATAGCAATCAGCCCCAGCATTTT,CATSRGTEYSNQPQHF
TRBV7-2,.,TRBJ2-5,.,TGTGCCAGCAGCTTTGCTAGGGGTTTGGGTGAGACCCAGTACTTC,CASSFARGLGETQYF
TRBV6-4,once,TRBJ1-6,TRBD1,TGTGCCAGCAGTTTCGGGACAGATAATTCACCCCTCCACTTT,CASSFGTDNSPLHF
TRBV5-6,.,TRBJ2-1,TRBD1,TGTGCCAGCAGCTTAACAGGGGGTGGTTTCAATGAGCAGTTCTTC,CASSLTGGGFNEQFF
TRBV11-2,.,TRBJ2-7,TRBD1,TGTGCCAGCAGATCACACAGGGGCTTCTCCTACGAGCAGTACTTC,CASRSHRGFSYEQYF
TRBV5-4,.,TRBJ2-1,.,TGTGCCAGCAGCGTAGGGGACAATGAGCAGTTCTTC,CASSVGDNEQFF
TRBV9,.,TRBJ1-2,.,TGTGCCAGCAGCTCGCGAACAGGGCTCCCTGACTATGGCTACACCTTC,CASSSRTGLPDYGYTF